This T cell receptor (beta chain) was captured by sequencing in a study of T cell repertoires in cytomegalovirus infection. General study results and limits: Predominance within the ex vivo response was attributable to HLA-C-restricted CMV-specific TCR beta clonotypes.

Each CDR3 protein is one row after TCRdb ran MiXCR on the reads. Seen here are approximately 770,000 distinct CDR3 sequences, 29% observed once, and the top ten hold around 14%. This CDR3 has 13 amino acids. Germline V CDR1 and CDR2: LNHDA, SQIVND (reference sequence). The V end lost 9 bases, the J end lost 2 bases, and 13 bases lay between the germline ends. This clonotype has ten or more counts. Its target is unknown. This sequence joins TRBV19 and TRBJ1-1; D not certain. Sequenced material: cultured CD8+ T cells from PBMCs, taken from culture after CMV antigen stimulation. The clonotype originates from a human donor in good health (CMV status not recorded). Some clones in this sample may be carry-over from other donors' samples. CDR3 nucleotide sequence: TGTGCCAGCAGCCCCACGCTTAACACTGAAGCTTTCTTT. Translating it yields CASSPTLNTEAFF.